Detailed here is one TCR beta chain. What it binds is unknown. The ends lost 5 bases at V and 1 base at J; junction bases unmatched: 10. From germline, CDR1 is WNHNN and CDR2 SYGVQD (reference sequence). The CDR3 sequence is 16 residues long. The repertoire was sequenced with immunoSEQ multiplex PCR; TCRdb's copy has only in-frame clones and lacks some. Of 90,000 to 110,000 clones in the sample, around 87% were seen once. This record comes from a study of T cell responses to AZD1222 COVID-19 vaccine. Notes on the study in general: Only a handful of people who got AZD1222 tested seropositive at baseline. With dominance at 160-218 and 743-854, vaccine-associated CD4 TCRs spanned spike.

The genes are TRBV10-1 and TRBJ1-1, with 7 bases matching TRBD1. Sequences were derived from peripheral blood, sampled on day 0 of AZD1222 vaccination. The sequence was collected from an adult in good health. The DNA for the CDR3 is TGCGCCAGCAGTCAGCATCAGGGGGTTGGGAACACTGAAGCTTTCTTT. It encodes CASSQHQGVGNTEAFF.